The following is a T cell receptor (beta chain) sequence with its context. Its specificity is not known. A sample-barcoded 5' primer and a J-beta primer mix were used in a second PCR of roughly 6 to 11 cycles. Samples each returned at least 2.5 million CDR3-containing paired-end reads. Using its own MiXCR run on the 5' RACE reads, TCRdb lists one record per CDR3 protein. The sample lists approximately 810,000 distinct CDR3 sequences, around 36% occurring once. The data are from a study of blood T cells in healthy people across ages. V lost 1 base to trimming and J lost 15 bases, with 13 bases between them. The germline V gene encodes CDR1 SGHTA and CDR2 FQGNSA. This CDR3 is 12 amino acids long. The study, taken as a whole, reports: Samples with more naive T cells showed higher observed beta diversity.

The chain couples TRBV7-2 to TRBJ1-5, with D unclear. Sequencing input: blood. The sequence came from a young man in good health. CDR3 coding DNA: TGTGCCAGCAGCTTAGATCTACTCCGGATGCATTTT. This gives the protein CASSLDLLRMHF. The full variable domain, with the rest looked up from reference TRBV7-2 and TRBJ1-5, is GAGVSQSPSNKVTEKGKDVELRCDPISGHTALYWYRQSLGQGLEFLIYFQGNSAPDKSGLPSDRFSAERTGGSVSTLTIQRTQQEDSAVYLCASSLDLLRMHFGDGTRLSIL.